This T cell receptor beta chain was identified in a study of blood T cells in healthy people across ages. Deletions cut 0 bases from V and 0 bases from J, with 9 bases between. CDR3 length: 16 residues. Germline V CDR1 and CDR2: LGHNA, YSLEER. Then a second PCR, running about 7 to 11 cycles, was carried out with a sample-barcoded 5' primer and a J-beta primer mix. From the 5' RACE reads, TCRdb called clonotypes with MiXCR, one entry per CDR3 protein. The data hold some 1.5 million distinct CDR3 sequences, with 35% to 45% observed a single time. The receptor was isolated from a woman between 18 and 29 years old in good health. The sample consisted of blood. The rearrangement joins TRBV4-3 to TRBJ2-4; D is unresolved. The CDR3 DNA reads as TGCGCCAGCAGCCAAGATGAACGCCTAGCCAAAAACATTCAGTACTTC. Translated: CASSQDERLAKNIQYF.